The rows below give T cell receptor beta chains drawn from one sample of a study of control samples from healthy donors and cancer patients. Assay used: immunoSEQ multiplex PCR; TCRdb lists only in-frame clones, some missing. This table holds 63,000 or so clones, roughly nine tenths found once. The sequenced material came from PBMCs. The receptors were sampled from a man aged 55 to 69 with colorectal cancer. Each CDR3 is given with its conserved first and last residue. D genes are given only for firm matches. Part of the rows lack a size; the others show once, few, many or a class for expanded clones.

cdr3_aa,cdr3_nt,v_call,j_call,d_call,clone_size
CASSPGQGRSGNTIYF,TGTGCCAGCTCACCGGGACAGGGTCGGTCTGGAAACACCATATATTTT,TRBV18,TRBJ1-3,TRBD1,NA
CASITLRGEVGYTF,TGTGCCAGCATTACCCTGAGAGGCGAGGTCGGCTACACCTTC,TRBV11-3,TRBJ1-2,NA,NA
CASSLRPGGVDEQFF,TGTGCCAGCAGTTTACGACCGGGGGGGGTGGATGAGCAGTTCTTC,TRBV27,TRBJ2-1,TRBD2,NA
CAISGGPGDTQYF,TGTGCCATCTCGGGGGGGCCCGGAGATACGCAGTATTTT,TRBV10-3,TRBJ2-3,TRBD2,NA
CASSLFQGSSNGELFF,TGTGCCAGCAGCTTATTTCAGGGTAGTTCGAACGGGGAGCTGTTTTTT,TRBV7-2,TRBJ2-2,NA,NA
CASSLSVGISNQPQHF,TGTGCCAGCAGTTTAAGCGTAGGGATAAGCAATCAGCCCCAGCATTTT,TRBV28,TRBJ1-5,NA,NA
CASSQETGENYGYTF,TGTGCCAGCAGCCAAGAAACAGGCGAAAACTATGGCTACACCTTC,TRBV3-1/TRBV3-2,TRBJ1-2,NA,once
CATSGTGAYYGAQPQHF,TGTGCCACCAGCGGAACGGGGGCTTATTATGGGGCACAGCCCCAGCATTTT,TRBV15,TRBJ1-5,NA,NA
CASSPLTGPNSNQPQHF,TGTGCCAGCAGTCCTCTCACAGGACCAAATAGCAATCAGCCCCAGCATTTT,TRBV28,TRBJ1-5,NA,NA
CASTGDDHTDEQFF,TGTGCCAGCACTGGGGACGACCACACCGATGAGCAGTTCTTC,TRBV6-5,TRBJ2-1,NA,few
CASSLGRTGADTQYF,TGTGCCAGCAGCTTAGGTCGCACAGGGGCAGATACGCAGTATTTT,TRBV7-8,TRBJ2-3,TRBD1,many
CASSLEGGAYEQYF,TGTGCCAGCAGCTTGGAAGGTGGCGCCTACGAGCAGTACTTC,TRBV5-6,TRBJ2-7,NA,NA
CASSPQGLNYNEQFF,TGTGCCAGCAGCCCCCAGGGGCTTAATTACAATGAGCAGTTCTTC,TRBV7-2,TRBJ2-1,NA,NA
CASSPRQGRGDTQYF,TGTGCCAGCAGCCCCCGACAGGGGCGGGGTGATACGCAGTATTTT,TRBV7-3,TRBJ2-3,TRBD1,NA
CASSQAGGGREKLFF,TGCGCCAGCAGCCAAGCCGGGGGGGGTCGGGAAAAACTGTTTTTT,TRBV4-1,TRBJ1-4,NA,NA
CASSTSGGADTQYF,TGTGCCAGCAGTACCTCCGGTGGGGCAGATACGCAGTATTTT,TRBV27,TRBJ2-3,NA,NA
CASSAGPGELFF,TGTGCCAGCAGCGCAGGGCCCGGGGAGCTGTTTTTT,TRBV7-9,TRBJ2-2,NA,NA
CASFPGGAYEQYF,TGTGCCAGCTTCCCGGGGGGGGCCTACGAGCAGTACTTC,TRBV11-2,TRBJ2-7,TRBD2,NA
CASSPALPLSSYNSPLHF,TGTGCCAGCAGCCCCGCACTCCCCCTCAGCTCCTATAATTCACCCCTCCACTTT,TRBV5-5,TRBJ1-6,NA,NA
CASSLTLLGPDTDTQYF,TGTGCCAGCAGCTTAACGTTACTCGGCCCAGACACAGATACGCAGTATTTT,TRBV7-3,TRBJ2-3,NA,NA
CASRKSRNTEAFF,TGTGCCAGCAGAAAAAGCAGGAACACTGAAGCTTTCTTT,TRBV28,TRBJ1-1,NA,NA
CASSQPGATDTQYF,TGTGCCAGCAGCCAACCCGGGGCCACAGATACGCAGTATTTT,TRBV7-6,TRBJ2-3,NA,once
CSVDLGWTEFF,TGCAGCGTCGATCTTGGTTGGACAGAGTTCTTC,TRBV29-1,TRBJ2-1,NA,NA
CASSFRTGINEAFF,TGTGCCAGCAGCTTCCGGACGGGGATAAATGAAGCTTTCTTT,TRBV11-2,TRBJ1-1,NA,NA
CASSRDFSYEQYF,TGTGCCAGCAGCAGGGACTTCTCCTACGAGCAGTACTTC,TRBV5-4,TRBJ2-7,NA,NA
CASSLNGGNQPQHF,TGCGCCAGCAGCTTGAACGGAGGTAATCAGCCCCAGCATTTT,TRBV5-1,TRBJ1-5,NA,once
CASSIGPLAGLYGYTF,TGTGCCAGTAGTATAGGCCCTCTGGCAGGGCTCTATGGCTACACCTTC,TRBV19,TRBJ1-2,NA,NA
CASTPTGASTDTQYF,TGTGCCAGCACCCCGACGGGGGCAAGCACAGATACGCAGTATTTT,TRBV5-4,TRBJ2-3,NA,NA
CASLTGGRSVEQFF,TGTGCCAGCCTGACGGGGGGTCGTAGCGTGGAGCAGTTCTTC,TRBV7-9,TRBJ2-1,TRBD2,NA
CASSYSRGRDGYTF,TGTGCCAGCAGTTACTCCAGGGGGAGGGATGGCTACACCTTC,TRBV6-5,TRBJ1-2,TRBD1,few
CASGTGASYEQYF,TGTGCCAGCGGGACAGGGGCTTCCTACGAGCAGTACTTC,TRBV6-5,TRBJ2-7,TRBD1,NA
CASSLVGLAGTDTQYF,TGTGCCAGCAGCTTAGTGGGACTAGCGGGGACCGATACGCAGTATTTT,TRBV7-2,TRBJ2-3,TRBD2,NA
CASKGQGVGEQYF,TGTGCCAGCAAGGGACAGGGGGTGGGCGAGCAGTACTTC,TRBV12-3/TRBV12-4,TRBJ2-7,TRBD1,once
CASSTPGGALGTEAFF,TGTGCCAGCAGCACCCCAGGGGGCGCCTTGGGCACTGAAGCTTTCTTT,TRBV2,TRBJ1-1,TRBD1,NA
CASSIYGEQPQHF,TGTGCCAGTAGTATATATGGGGAGCAGCCCCAGCATTTT,TRBV19,TRBJ1-5,NA,NA
CASSSGQGRQETQYF,TGCGCCAGCAGCTCGGGGCAGGGGCGACAAGAGACCCAGTACTTC,TRBV5-1,TRBJ2-5,NA,NA
CASSLGPSSGELFF,TGTGCCAGCAGCTTAGGACCCTCTTCCGGGGAGCTGTTTTTT,TRBV7-3,TRBJ2-2,NA,few
CASSPTWGRANEQFF,TGTGCCAGCAGCCCAACTTGGGGGAGGGCGAATGAGCAGTTCTTC,TRBV7-9,TRBJ2-1,TRBD2,NA
CASSIQDHSGNTIYF,TGTGCCAGCAGCATACAGGATCACTCTGGAAACACCATATATTTT,TRBV9,TRBJ1-3,NA,NA
CASSMGGGGRTGELFF,TGTGCCAGTAGTATGGGCGGAGGGGGAAGGACCGGGGAGCTGTTTTTT,TRBV19,TRBJ2-2,NA,NA
CALQPVVDTQYF,TGTGCCTTACAACCGGTAGTAGATACGCAGTATTTT,TRBV30,TRBJ2-3,NA,NA
CASSEMAGGPSTGELFF,TGTGCCAGCAGTGAAATGGCGGGGGGGCCGAGTACCGGGGAGCTGTTTTTT,TRBV2,TRBJ2-2,TRBD2,NA
CASSPTGSGANVLTF,TGTGCCAGCAGCCCGACAGGGTCCGGGGCCAACGTCCTGACTTTC,TRBV7-8,TRBJ2-6,TRBD1,NA
CASSYPAKLFF,TGTGCCAGCAGTTATCCGGCCAAACTGTTTTTT,TRBV6-7,TRBJ1-4,NA,NA
CASSYSLLAGGRDNEQFF,TGTGCCAGCAGTTACTCGTTACTGGCGGGGGGGCGTGACAATGAGCAGTTCTTC,TRBV6-2/TRBV6-3,TRBJ2-1,TRBD2,NA
CASSLAVNRNSPLHF,TGCGCCAGCAGCTTGGCGGTTAATCGTAATTCACCCCTCCACTTT,TRBV5-1,TRBJ1-6,NA,NA
CASSLERDLDTQYF,TGCGCCAGCAGCTTGGAACGGGATCTAGATACGCAGTATTTT,TRBV5-1,TRBJ2-3,NA,NA
CASSIPQSTYGYTF,TGTGCCAGTAGTATCCCACAGTCTACTTATGGCTACACCTTC,TRBV19,TRBJ1-2,NA,NA
CASVVPGGSYEQYF,TGTGCCTCAGTGGTTCCCGGGGGTTCCTACGAGCAGTACTTC,TRBV28,TRBJ2-7,NA,NA
CASSYRAGQPQHF,TGTGCCAGCAGTTACAGGGCCGGTCAGCCCCAGCATTTT,TRBV27,TRBJ1-5,NA,once
CAWSGSSGANVLTF,TGTGCCTGGAGTGGGTCTTCTGGGGCCAACGTCCTGACTTTC,TRBV30,TRBJ2-6,NA,once
CASSVEPAGGSDTQYF,TGTGCCAGCAGCGTAGAGCCAGCGGGGGGAAGCGATACGCAGTATTTT,TRBV9,TRBJ2-3,TRBD2,NA
CASSQERLGPYEQYF,TGCGCCAGCAGCCAAGAGCGACTAGGGCCCTACGAGCAGTACTTC,TRBV4-3,TRBJ2-7,NA,once
CASSLEVAGTDTQYF,TGTGCCAGCAGCTTGGAGGTGGCGGGCACAGATACGCAGTATTTT,TRBV5-5,TRBJ2-3,NA,NA